This TCR beta chain came from a study of blood T cell repertoires in COVID-19 (TCRdb year 2020). Turning to the overall study: Collaborator samples came from the United States, Italy and Spain and covered acute and convalescent phases of COVID-19. The material from the prospective study consisted of cDNA or gDNA derived from T cells, B-cell-depleted T cells, or PBMCs. Deeply sampled blood TCRbeta repertoires from subjects exposed to, actively infected with, or recovered from COVID-19 were included in the dataset. The repertoires were released in a freely available public database meant as a resource for research on the immune response to SARS-CoV-2. The samples were drawn from two sources: the first 160 participants of the ongoing ImmuneRACE study, and 1,000 to 1,500 subjects contributed by 6 global collaborators. Sample metadata almost always included a de-identified subject ID, COVID-19 status, age in years and sex. HLA class I and class II types, where available, came from metadata supplied by the sample provider rather than from assay-based typing.

Participants in the prospective study were aged about 18 to 100 years, lived in about two dozen United States geographic areas, and enrolled through a virtual design. To assign participants to cohorts, the prospective study relied on clinical history that participants themselves reported in a screening survey and a study questionnaire. ImmuneRACE Cohort 3 recovered participants were defined by two consecutive negative NP/OP PCR tests, healthcare professional clearance, or symptom resolution. In the prospective study, mobile phlebotomists collected whole blood, serum and a nasopharyngeal or oropharyngeal swab from each participant. Over a 2-month period, participants in the prospective study had the option of providing additional blood draws and questionnaires. Before DNA extraction, blood samples from the prospective study were shipped at room temperature or frozen. As concerns this clone: What antigen it recognizes has not been identified. The input lacks base qualities; no much larger clone sits a single base away.

On the study overall, not on this receptor specifically: Clinical and demographic metadata were provided uncurated, with the amount varying by source and participant.

TCRbeta CDR3 regions were amplified from genomic DNA by means of the immunoSEQ Assay, a bias-controlled multiplex PCR. The paper's data handling went like this. The number of nucleated cells in each sample was estimated by amplification of reference gene primers within the assay. To quantify the absolute abundance of each unique TCRbeta CDR3 rearrangement, sequence reads were collapsed and filtered. For each sample, productive Simpson clonality was calculated as the square root of Simpson's diversity index over productive rearrangements. TCRdb limited this immuneACCESS table to in-frame rearrangements with V and J called. A share of clones is missing; checked studies link under half to unresolved V genes, and the rest is unexplained. The V and J calls and clone size were taken over from that table, and D and trimming were inferred from the DNA. Present in this sample are about 190,000 clones, approximately 88% of which were seen just once. The ten largest clones take up roughly 3.2% of the sample.

Looking up the germline V gene yields CDR1 MNHEY and CDR2 SVGEGT. V sheds 3 bases and J sheds 6 bases, leaving 4 bases between their ends. The CDR3 spans 11 residues, from the cysteine through the phenylalanine. CDR3 DNA only is kept here, 33 bases in frame from base 1. The chain joins TRBV6-2 or TRBV6-3 to TRBJ2-3; no D segment can be confidently identified. This clonotype was obtained from a woman younger than 45 who had recovered from COVID-19. Sequenced sample: PBMCs or T cells enriched from blood (not recorded which). The CDR3 reads as follows: CASSYPDTQYF. The sequenced DNA is TGTGCCAGCAGTTATCCGGATACGCAGTATTTT.